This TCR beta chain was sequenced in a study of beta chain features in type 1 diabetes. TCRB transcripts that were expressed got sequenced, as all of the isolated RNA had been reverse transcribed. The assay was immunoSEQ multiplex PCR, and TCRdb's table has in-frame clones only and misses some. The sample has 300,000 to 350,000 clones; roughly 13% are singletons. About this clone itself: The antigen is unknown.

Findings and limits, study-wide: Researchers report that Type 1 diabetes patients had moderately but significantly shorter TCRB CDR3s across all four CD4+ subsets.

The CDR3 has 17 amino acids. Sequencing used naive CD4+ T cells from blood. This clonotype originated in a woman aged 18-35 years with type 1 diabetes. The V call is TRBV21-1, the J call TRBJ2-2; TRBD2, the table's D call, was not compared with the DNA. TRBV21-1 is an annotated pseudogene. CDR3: CASSKARGGLGTGELFF. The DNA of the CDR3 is TGTGCCAGCAGCAAAGCGCGGGGGGGGTTGGGGACCGGGGAGCTGTTTTTT.